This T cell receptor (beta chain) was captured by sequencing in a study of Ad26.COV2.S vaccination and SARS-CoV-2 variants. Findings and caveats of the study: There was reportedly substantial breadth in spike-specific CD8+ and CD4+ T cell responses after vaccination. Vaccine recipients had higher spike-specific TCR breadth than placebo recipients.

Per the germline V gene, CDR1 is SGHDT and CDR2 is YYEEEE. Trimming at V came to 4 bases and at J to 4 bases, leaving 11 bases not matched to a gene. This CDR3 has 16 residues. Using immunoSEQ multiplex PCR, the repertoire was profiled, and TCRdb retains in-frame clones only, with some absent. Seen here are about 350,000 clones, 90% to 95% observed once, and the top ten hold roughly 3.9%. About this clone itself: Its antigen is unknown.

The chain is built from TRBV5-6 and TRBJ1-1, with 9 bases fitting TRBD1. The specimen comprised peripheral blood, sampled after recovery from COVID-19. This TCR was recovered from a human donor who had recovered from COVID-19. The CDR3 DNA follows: TGTGCCAGCAGCCTCCTCGGACAGGGGTCATTCACTGAAGCTTTCTTT. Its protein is CASSLLGQGSFTEAFF. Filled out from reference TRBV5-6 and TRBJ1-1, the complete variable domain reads DAGVTQSPTHLIKTRGQQVTLRCSPKSGHDTVSWYQQALGQGPQFIFQYYEEEERQRGNFPDRFSGHQFPNYSSELNVNALLLGDSALYLCASSLLGQGSFTEAFFGQGTRLTVV.